Reported below is one TCR beta chain. Its antigen is not identified. The junction differs from germline at one of its ends, possibly a read error. This record belongs to a study of molecular identifiers for immune sequencing clone quantification. A CD8+CD4-CCR7+CD45RA+ gate was used to sort naive CD8 T cells. TCR libraries were built in bulk with a published protocol and specific TCR primers. MiXCR, applied by TCRdb to the PCR reads, yields one record per CDR3 protein. The sample has approximately 97,000 distinct CDR3 sequences, 30% to 35% seen once. Study observations and caveats: Effector cells kept over 97% of their molecules in clones above 20 RNA copies, while naive cells kept under 1% there.

The CDR3 is 12 amino acids. Per germline, CDR1 MGHDK and CDR2 SYGVNS. Source material: naive CD8+ T cells from blood, with Jurkat cell RNA spiked in. Subset indicated: FACS-sorted CD8+CD4-CCR7+CD45RA+ naive T cells. V gene TRBV25-1 combines with J gene TRBJ1-2; no clear D gene. This receptor was obtained from a human donor in good health. Some libraries in this study had Jurkat cell RNA spiked in. The CDR3 region has the DNA TGTGCCAGCAGTGAGGGAGCCTATGACTACACCTTC. Amino acids: CASSEGAYDYTF.